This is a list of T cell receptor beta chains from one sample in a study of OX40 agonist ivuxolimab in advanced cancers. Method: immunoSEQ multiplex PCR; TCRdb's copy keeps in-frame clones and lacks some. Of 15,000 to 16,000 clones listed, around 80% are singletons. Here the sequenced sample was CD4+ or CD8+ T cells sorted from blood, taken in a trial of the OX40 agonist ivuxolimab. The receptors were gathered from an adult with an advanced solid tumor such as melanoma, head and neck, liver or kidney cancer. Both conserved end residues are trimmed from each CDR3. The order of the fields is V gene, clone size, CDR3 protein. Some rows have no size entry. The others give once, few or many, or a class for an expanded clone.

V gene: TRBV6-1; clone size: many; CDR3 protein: AVEVAGGFYNEQF
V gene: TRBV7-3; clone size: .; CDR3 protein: ASSSGPLYGYT
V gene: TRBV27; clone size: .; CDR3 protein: ASSWVGGYNEQF
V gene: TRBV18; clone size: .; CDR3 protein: ASSLHPGSYNEQF
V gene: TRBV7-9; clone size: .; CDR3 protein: ASSSDRALGAF
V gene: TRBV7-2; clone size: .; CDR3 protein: ASSLSGVYQETQY
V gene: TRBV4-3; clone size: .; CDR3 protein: ASSQDLSSYNEQF
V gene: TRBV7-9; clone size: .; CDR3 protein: ASSLDAPEAF
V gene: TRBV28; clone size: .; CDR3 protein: AAKGLTSGVGTDTQY
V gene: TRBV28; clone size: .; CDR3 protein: ASRPGQARGYT
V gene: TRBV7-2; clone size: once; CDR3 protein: ASSLGRNEQF
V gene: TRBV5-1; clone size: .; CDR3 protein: ASSLVAENTEAF
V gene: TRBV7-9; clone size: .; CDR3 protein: ASSLGDLGQVNQPQH
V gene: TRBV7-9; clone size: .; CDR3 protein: ASKLAGGGATGELF
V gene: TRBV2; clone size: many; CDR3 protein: ASRDPSYNEQF
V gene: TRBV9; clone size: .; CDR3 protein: ASSVGTGGELF
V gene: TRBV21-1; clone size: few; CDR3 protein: ASSKLRGQGNQPQH
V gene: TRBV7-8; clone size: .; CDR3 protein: ASSRTDFTGNTIY
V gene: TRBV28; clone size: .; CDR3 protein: ASEAGGQTNEKLF
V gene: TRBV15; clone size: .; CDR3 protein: ATSRERYTGEKLF
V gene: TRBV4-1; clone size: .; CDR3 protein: ASSQDPGIYRDGYT
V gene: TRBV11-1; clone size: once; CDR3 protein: ASSLPGTAGYT
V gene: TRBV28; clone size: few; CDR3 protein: ASSSPVTTRPGQVGNEQF
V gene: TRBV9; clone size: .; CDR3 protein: ASSNRGAANEKLF
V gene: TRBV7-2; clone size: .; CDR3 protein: ASSYLQGSTDTQY
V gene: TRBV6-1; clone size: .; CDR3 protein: ASREDSDRGYDTQY
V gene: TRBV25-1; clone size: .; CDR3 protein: ASRQGESYEQY
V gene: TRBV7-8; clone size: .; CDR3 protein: ASSLGGEETQY
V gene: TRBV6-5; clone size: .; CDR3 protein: ASSYYAGGPETQY
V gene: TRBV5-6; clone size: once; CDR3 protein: ASSLLGPYEQY
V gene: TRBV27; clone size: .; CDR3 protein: ASKSSEGDRALKQY
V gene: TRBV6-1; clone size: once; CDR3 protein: ASSMDRGMNTEAF
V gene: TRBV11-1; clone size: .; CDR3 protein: ASRWAGESEAF
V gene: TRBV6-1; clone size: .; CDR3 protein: ASSLGGLGPQH
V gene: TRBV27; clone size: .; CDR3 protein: ASSPTVYSGNTIY
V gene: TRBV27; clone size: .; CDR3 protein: ASSSIYGGEFYNEQF
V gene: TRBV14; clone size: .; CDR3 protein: ASSQVKMTGSTGELF
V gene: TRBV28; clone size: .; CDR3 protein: ASSLYSGGSSYNEQF
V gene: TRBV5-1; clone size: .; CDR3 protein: ASSFGTGGDTEAF
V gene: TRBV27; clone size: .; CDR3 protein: ASRSGSSYNEQF